This T cell receptor (beta chain) was captured in a study of Graves' ophthalmopathy and Graves' hyperthyroidism. On the study more broadly: Peripheral blood was gathered at first diagnosis, ahead of any treatment whatsoever. Regarding the study as a whole: Most expanded clonotypes from thyroid (those above 0.001 frequency) were also found in blood.

Scientists amplified the TCR beta CDR3 regions from RNA transcripts. HTBI-primed first-round RT-PCR preceded second-round multiplex PCR. TCRdb re-called the multiplex PCR reads through MiXCR, storing one row per CDR3 protein. The sample lists more than 550,000 distinct CDR3 sequences, over 40% seen once, with more than 2.5% in the top ten. Trimming cost V 3 bases and J 4 bases, with 10 bases left between them. Looked up from germline, CDR1 is SGHDN and CDR2 is FVKESK. This CDR3 spans 13 amino acids. This clonotype has ten or more counts. Its matching antigen is unknown. Ophthalmopathy donors were characterized by moderate-to-severe activity, CAS of at least 3, NOSPECS of at least 4, and duration under 3 months.

The sequencing sample was made of peripheral blood. The chain uses TRBV14 and TRBJ2-7; no definite D call. This clonotype was sampled from an adult man with Graves' ophthalmopathy. As DNA, the CDR3 is TGTGCCAGCAGCCAGGGTCTCAGGTACGAGCAGTACTTC. This encodes CASSQGLRYEQYF.